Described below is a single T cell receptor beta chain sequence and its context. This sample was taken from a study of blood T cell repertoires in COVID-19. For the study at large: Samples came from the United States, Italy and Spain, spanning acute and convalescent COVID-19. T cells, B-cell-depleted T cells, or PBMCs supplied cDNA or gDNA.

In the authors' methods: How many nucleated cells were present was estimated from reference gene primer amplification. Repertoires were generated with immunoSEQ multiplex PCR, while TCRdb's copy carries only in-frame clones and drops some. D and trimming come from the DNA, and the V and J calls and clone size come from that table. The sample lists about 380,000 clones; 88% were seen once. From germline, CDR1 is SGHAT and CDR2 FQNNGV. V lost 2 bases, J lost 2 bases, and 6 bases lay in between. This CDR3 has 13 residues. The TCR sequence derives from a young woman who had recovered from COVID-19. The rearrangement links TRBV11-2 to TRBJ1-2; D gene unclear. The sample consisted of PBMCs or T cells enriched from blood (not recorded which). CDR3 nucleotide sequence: TGTGCCAGCAGCTTAAACGGGAACTATGGCTACACCTTC. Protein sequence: CASSLNGNYGYTF.